This T cell receptor beta chain came from a study of blood T cell repertoires in COVID-19. This clone has just one count. Per the original methods: Using reference gene primer amplification, nucleated cell counts were estimated. Sequencing was performed with immunoSEQ multiplex PCR; in TCRdb, only in-frame clones are kept and a portion is missing. V and J calls and clone size are as listed in that table; D and trimming were resolved from the DNA. Of tens of thousands of clones in the sample, about 90% were seen once. The CDR3 is made up of 12 amino acids. CDR1 and CDR2 (germline): SGHTA, FQGTGA. V was pared by 4 bases and J by 7 bases, with 1 base of the junction left unmatched.

This TCR was recovered from a human donor in a cohort sampled during active COVID-19. The specimen sequenced was peripheral blood. The chain is built from TRBV7-3 and TRBJ2-7; 10 bases agree with TRBD1. Here the CDR3 reads CASSSGQGEQYF. The CDR3 bases are TGTGCCAGCAGCTCGGGACAGGGGGAGCAGTACTTC.